A single sample gave rise to the 3 T cell receptor beta chains below, sequenced in a study of chemoradiotherapy in HPV16-positive cancers. Method: immunoSEQ multiplex PCR; TCRdb's copy keeps in-frame clones and lacks some. Found here are tens of thousands of clones, 85% to 90% of them singletons; the top ten hold approximately 2.1%. The specimen was blood, collected from a patient who underwent chemoradiotherapy. All receptors come from a human donor with HPV-associated anogenital cancer.

CDR3 in amino acids: CASSQIVNYGYTF. For the CDR3, the DNA is TGTGCCAGCAGCCAAATAGTCAACTATGGCTACACCTTC. The chain has TRBV14 and TRBJ1-2, with D unresolved. Germline loops: CDR1 SGHDN, CDR2 FVKESK. CDR3 length: 13 residues. V lost 2 bases to trimming and J lost 2 bases, with 6 bases between them.

J is TRBJ2-5 and V is TRBV18; D is perhaps TRBD2 (6 bases). Gene TRBJ2-7 matches the end of the DNA better, so the J call may be wrong. The CDR3 extends over 18 amino acids. CDR1 is KGHSH, CDR2 LQKENI, per germline. In DNA form, the CDR3 reads TGTGCCAGCTCACCACGGGTAGTATGGGGCGCGGGGACCTACGAGCAGTACTTC. It codes for CASSPRVVWGAGTYEQYF.

This rearrangement joins TRBV7-2 to TRBJ2-2, with D perhaps matching TRBD1 (6 bases). The CDR3 loop spans 13 amino acids. Deletions cut 5 bases from V and 6 bases from J, with 10 bases between. Germline V CDR1 and CDR2: SGHTA, FQGNSA. CDR3 region: CASSPTGSGELFF. CDR3 sequence (DNA): TGTGCCAGCAGCCCAACAGGGTCCGGGGAGCTGTTTTTT.